Sequencing of this TCR beta chain was carried out in a study of tumor-infiltrating lymphocytes in primary liver carcinoma. About the research overall: The study reported T1-T3 N0M0 tumors spanning 4.2 to 10 cm. Study results and caveats: It was in tumors, not blood, that the top-250-clone fraction was significantly higher (p = 0.039). Only around 7.5-25% of top clones occurred in all five tumor regions.

Germline V gives CDR1 MNHEY, CDR2 SMNVEV (reference sequence). This CDR3 has 16 amino acids. J lost 5 bases, V lost 6 bases, and 13 bases had no gene match. Starting material for RNA and DNA co-extraction consisted of roughly 20-34 mg of unsorted bulk tissue. As for this clonotype: Antigen unknown.

The template, approximately 500 ng total RNA, yielded TCR beta cDNA made with a constant-region primer. The TCR beta library was amplified through three nested multiplex PCR rounds in a modified ARM-PCR procedure. Rounds one and two of PCR, each of around 9 cycles, were primed with TRBV1-TRBV30 forward primers and a C-beta reverse primer. MiXCR, applied by TCRdb to the multiplex PCR reads, yields one record per CDR3 protein. The data show 100,000 to 150,000 distinct CDR3 sequences, with 50% to 70% seen just once and roughly a tenth held by the top ten. This sequence joins TRBV27 and TRBJ2-7; 10 nucleotides match TRBD1. Input material: liver tumor tissue from sampling region 1. Subset reported: tumor region T1, superior pole. This clonotype originated in a woman between 55 and 75 years old with primary liver carcinoma and hepatitis B virus infection. Here the CDR3 reads CASRDSGQGIFDEQYF. CDR3 DNA: TGTGCCAGCAGAGATTCGGGACAGGGGATTTTTGACGAGCAGTACTTC.